The 18 T cell receptor beta chains below were found in one sample sequenced in a study of T cell repertoires in cytomegalovirus infection. TCRdb re-analysed the reads in MiXCR, keeping a single row per CDR3 protein. Among some 110,000 distinct CDR3 sequences listed, 9.5% to 13% were seen once. No antigen has been assigned to these receptors. The sample taken for sequencing was PBMCs, sequenced either directly or after in vitro stimulation (not recorded which). The receptor set was obtained from a human donor in good health (CMV status not recorded). Some clones in this sample may be carry-over from other donors' samples.

This clonotype was seen many times. DNA for the CDR3: TGTGCCAGGGGATCTGGGGCCAACGTCCTGACTTTC. Its protein product is CARGSGANVLTF. The chain employs TRBV2 and TRBJ2-6; D is unresolved. Germline-derived CDR1 and CDR2 are SNHLY and FYNNEI. CDR3 size: 12 residues. V lost 9 bases to trimming and J lost 1 base, with 4 bases between them.

This clonotype came up a few times. V is TRBV30 and J is TRBJ2-3, with D perhaps TRBD2 (6 bases). The V gene's germline CDR1 is GTSNPN and CDR2 SVGIG (reference sequence). This CDR3 spans 15 amino acids. V gave up 5 bases and J gave up 2 bases, with 17 bases separating them. DNA for the CDR3: TGTGCCTGGGACCCGGGAGAGGGAATCACAGATACGCAGTATTTT. Residues: CAWDPGEGITDTQYF.

The genes are TRBV5-1 and TRBJ2-5; a possible D gene is TRBD2 (6 bases). Germline V gene lookup returns CDR1 SGHRS and CDR2 YFSETQ. Trimming cost V 4 bases and J 2 bases, with 15 bases left between them. The CDR3 is made up of 15 amino acids. Here the CDR3 reads CASSELPGGQETQYF. CDR3 DNA sequence: TGCGCCAGCAGCGAACTACCCGGGGGACAAGAGACCCAGTACTTC.

The sample holds many counts of this clonotype. The genes are TRBV6-1 and TRBJ2-5, with D possibly being TRBD1 (6 bases). Germline lookup yields CDR1 MNHNS and CDR2 SASEGT. The CDR3 length is 15 residues. Between the trimmed V and J ends, which lost 5 bases and 0 bases, there was a span of 13 bases. The CDR3 region is CASSRRQANQETQYF. CDR3 nucleotide sequence: TGTGCCAGCAGTCGAAGACAGGCCAACCAAGAGACCCAGTACTTC.

This clonotype was seen ten or more times. The DNA of the CDR3 is TGTGCCATCAGTGAACTACCCGGGAGCAATGAGCAGTTCTTC. This encodes CAISELPGSNEQFF. This chain connects TRBV10-3 to TRBJ2-1, with D perhaps matching TRBD2 (6 bases). CDR3 length equals 14 residues. The V gene's germline CDR1 is ENHRY and CDR2 SYGVKD. V lost 3 bases, J lost 6 bases, and 12 bases lay in between.

In its sample, this clonotype was seen many times. The CDR3 here is CASSSSGTSGFQETQYF. CDR3 coding DNA: TGTGCCAGCAGCTCCTCCGGGACTAGCGGATTCCAAGAGACCCAGTACTTC. The J gene is TRBJ2-5, the V gene TRBV7-6, with TRBD2 identical over 11 bases. The CDR3 consists of 17 residues. The germline CDR1 and CDR2 sequences are SGHVS and FNYEAQ. V was pared by 4 bases and J by 1 base, with 8 bases of the junction left unmatched.

This clonotype was counted ten times or more. The V call is TRBV7-2, the J call TRBJ2-2; D may be TRBD2 (6 bases). Trimming removed 6 bases at V and 0 bases at J, with 11 bases between. From germline, CDR1 is SGHTA and CDR2 FQGNSA. The CDR3 is 15 residues long. The CDR3 protein is CASRRDASNTGELFF. CDR3 DNA: TGTGCCAGCAGGCGGGACGCTTCGAACACCGGGGAGCTGTTTTTT.

This clonotype was counted a few times. The J gene is TRBJ1-5, the V gene TRBV18, with no clear D. V was trimmed by 6 bases and J by 8 bases, leaving 17 bases between them. The CDR3 consists of 14 residues. Germline CDR1 KGHSH, CDR2 LQKENI. The CDR3 sequence is CASSPAGAAEPQHF. The CDR3 nucleotides read TGTGCCAGCTCCCCGGCGGGTGCCGCGGAGCCCCAGCATTTT.

The chain joins TRBV20-1 to TRBJ2-2; D not resolved. Germline lookup yields CDR1 DFQATT and CDR2 SNEGSKA (reference sequence). This CDR3 region has 14 residues. V gave up 2 bases and J gave up 4 bases, with 11 bases separating them. The CDR3 nucleotides are TGCAGTGCTAGATCCTTTCCCCTCACCGGGGAGCTGTTTTTT. Its translation is CSARSFPLTGELFF.

The V call is TRBV6-2 or TRBV6-3, the J call TRBJ1-5, with a weak D call TRBD1 (5 bases). V dropped 6 bases and J dropped 3 bases, with 15 bases sitting between them. From germline, CDR1 is MNHEY and CDR2 SVGEGT. This CDR3 contains 15 residues. In DNA form, the CDR3 reads TGTGCCAGCAGAGGGGACCTGGGAAACAATCAGCCCCAGCATTTT. Translating gives CASRGDLGNNQPQHF.

This clonotype was recorded many times. V usage is TRBV7-8 and J usage is TRBJ2-7, with 9 positions matching TRBD2. In germline, CDR1 is SGHVS, CDR2 FQNEAQ. V gave up 5 bases and J gave up 4 bases; unmatched junction bases: 12. There are 16 residues in the CDR3. CDR3 DNA sequence: TGTGCCAGCAGCCAAGGGAGTAGCGGGAGCCCGTACGAGCAGTACGTC. Its protein is CASSQGSSGSPYEQYV.

In this sample, this clonotype turned up many times. This chain connects TRBV25-1 to TRBJ2-5; D ambiguous. Trimming left V 2 bases short and J 2 bases short, with 9 bases between. This CDR3 region has 14 residues. Germline V CDR1 and CDR2: MGHDK, SYGVNS. The CDR3 nucleotides read TGTGCCAGCAGTGAAATCACGCAACAAGAGACCCAGTACTTC. Amino acid sequence: CASSEITQQETQYF.

This clonotype was seen a few times. The J gene is TRBJ2-5, the V gene TRBV2; D gene uncertain. The V gene lost 3 bases and the J gene lost 3 bases, with 8 bases spanning the gap. From germline, CDR1 is SNHLY and CDR2 FYNNEI. The CDR3 is 13 amino acids. The CDR3 DNA sequence: TGTGCCAGCAGTGACGCCCTAGAAGAGACCCAGTACTTC. Translated, it gives CASSDALEETQYF.

This clonotype was counted many times. This rearrangement joins TRBV5-1 to TRBJ2-1; maybe TRBD1 (6 bases). The CDR3 loop spans 14 amino acids. Deletions cut 0 bases from V and 5 bases from J, with 9 bases between. In germline, CDR1 is SGHRS, CDR2 YFSETQ. DNA for the CDR3: TGCGCCAGCAGCTTGGGACAGGCTAACAATGAGCAGTTCTTC. It is translated as CASSLGQANNEQFF.

There are a few counts of this clonotype. The chain links TRBV29-1 to TRBJ1-1, with a tentative D call TRBD1 (6 bases). Germline V gene data show CDR1 as SQVTM and CDR2 as ANQGSEA. The CDR3 totals 13 residues. The V and J ends lost 7 bases and 5 bases respectively, with 17 bases between them. The CDR3 is CSGGQLEGTEAFF. The CDR3 DNA follows: TGCAGCGGAGGACAGTTGGAGGGGACTGAAGCTTTCTTT. The entire variable domain, with the rest obtained from reference TRBV29-1 and TRBJ1-1, is as follows: SAVISQKPSRDICQRGTSLTIQCQVDSQVTMMFWYRQQPGQSLTLIATANQGSEATYESGFVIDKFPISRPNLTFSTLTVSNMSPEDSSIYLCSGGQLEGTEAFFGQGTRLTVV.

This chain uses TRBV11-2 with TRBJ2-3, with 11 bases fitting TRBD2. Germline V lookup: CDR1 SGHAT, CDR2 FQNNGV. The CDR3 sequence is 16 residues long. V dropped 3 bases and J dropped 8; count of bases not matched to a gene: 10. The CDR3 sequence is CASSLRRLAGGGTQYF. The CDR3, as DNA: TGTGCCAGCAGCTTGAGGCGCCTAGCGGGAGGTGGTACGCAGTATTTT.

This clonotype was recorded many times. V is TRBV28 and J is TRBJ1-2; 8 nucleotides align to TRBD1. Trimming removed 6 bases from V and 4 bases from J; junction bases left unmatched: 10. Germline CDR1 reads MDHEN; CDR2 reads SYDVKM. The CDR3 covers 15 residues. Written as DNA, the CDR3 is TGTGCCAGCAGATCCGGGACAGGAGATTTCTATGGCTACACCTTC. It specifies CASRSGTGDFYGYTF.

This clonotype was picked up many times. This rearrangement joins TRBV12-3 or TRBV12-4 to TRBJ2-3; D remains unclear. The CDR3 totals 14 residues. With 8 bases removed from V and 1 base from J, the gap between germline ends came to 13 bases. This CDR3 is CASGAPIRTDTQYF. DNA of the CDR3: TGTGCCAGCGGAGCGCCAATCCGCACAGATACGCAGTATTTT.